Reported below is one T cell receptor (beta chain). The antigen remains unidentified. With the Oncomine TCR Beta short-read assay, DNA from cultured CD4+ T cells was sequenced. DNA came from CD4+ T cells after culture. TCRdb re-called the PCR reads with MiXCR, one entry per CDR3 protein. The table has around 13,000 distinct CDR3 sequences, about two fifths seen once. These data come from a study of vaccination and CD4 T cells after COVID-19. Study details: As their vaccination, participants received two doses of either BNT162b2 or mRNA-1273 vaccine.

Treatment indicated: roughly 11-day PBMC culture with coronavirus spike peptide pools or control peptides (ViraFEST assay). Study findings and constraints: For convalescent patients, 304 of the 307 vaccine-specific clones analyzed were classified as spike mono-reactive.

Source: CD4+ T cells from blood, cultured in vitro, taken before SARS-CoV-2 vaccination. The clonotype was recovered from a human donor who had recovered from COVID-19.

CDR3: CATDTGQQETQYF. The DNA for the CDR3 is TGTGCCACCGATACGGGCCAACAAGAGACCCAGTACTTC. The genes are TRBV10-3 and TRBJ2-5; unclear D gene. The germline V gene has CDR1 ENHRY and CDR2 SYGVKD. This CDR3 is built from 13 residues. Deletions cut 10 bases from V and 2 bases from J, with 14 bases between.